This T cell receptor (beta chain) is from a study of cytomegalovirus exposure and HLA in healthy donors. Study-level results: A later analysis linked a missense variant in DCLRE1C to the trimming of TCR beta V and J genes. HLA alleles showed associations with 16,951 TCR beta sequences in a later analysis, at a 0.05 false discovery rate. A later analysis showed TCR association rates differing by HLA locus, peaking at DRB1 and lowest at HLA-C. An analysis was carried out later, and it reportedly showed fewer N-insertions in an Asian-associated ancestry cluster than the 666-donor mean.

The PCR was carried out with 60 Vbeta primers and 13 Jbeta primers. Only in-frame clones appear in the TCRdb table, and some are missing; sequencing was by immunoSEQ multiplex PCR. This sample has 120,000 to 150,000 clones, with 70% to 80% found just once. The CDR3 is 13 residues long. The germline gives CDR1 KGHSH, CDR2 LQKENI. V dropped 4 bases and J dropped 3; count of bases not matched to a gene: 1. This clone was found once. What it binds is unknown. This TCR derives from a woman aged 40 to 55 in good health and CMV-seropositive. The V gene is TRBV18, the J gene TRBJ2-7; 9 bases line up with TRBD1. Sequencing input: PBMCs. The CDR3 here is CASSRQGDYEQYF. CDR3 bases: TGTGCCAGCTCACGACAGGGGGACTACGAGCAGTACTTC.